The clone carrying this T cell receptor (beta chain) was seen a handful of times. The target antigen is unknown. The data originate from a study of beta chain features in type 1 diabetes. Study conclusions and caveats: People with Type 1 diabetes carried modestly yet significantly shorter TCRB CDR3s in all four CD4+ subsets.

V was clipped by 2 bases and J by 4 bases, with 16 bases between them. The CDR3 is made up of 16 amino acids. Per germline, CDR1 SEHNR and CDR2 FQNEAQ (reference sequence). Reverse transcribing all isolated RNA meant expressed TCRB transcripts were sequenced. The protocol was immunoSEQ multiplex PCR, while the TCRdb copy is restricted to in-frame clones and leaves out a portion. This table has 300,000 to 350,000 clones, roughly 13% appearing once. Specimen: naive CD4+ T cells from blood. The chain is built from TRBV7-9 and TRBJ2-3; TRBD2 might be the D (6 bases). The sequence came from a woman aged 18 to 35 with type 1 diabetes. The CDR3, as DNA: TGTGCCAGCAGCTTATTGTCCGGGAGTGCCGCAGATACGCAGTATTTT. The encoded protein is CASSLLSGSAADTQYF. Variable domain in full (rest from reference TRBV7-9 and TRBJ2-3): DTGVSQNPRHKITKRGQNVTFRCDPISEHNRLYWYRQTLGQGPEFLTYFQNEAQLEKSRLLSDRFSAERPKGSFSTLEIQRTEQGDSAMYLCASSLLSGSAADTQYFGPGTRLTVL.